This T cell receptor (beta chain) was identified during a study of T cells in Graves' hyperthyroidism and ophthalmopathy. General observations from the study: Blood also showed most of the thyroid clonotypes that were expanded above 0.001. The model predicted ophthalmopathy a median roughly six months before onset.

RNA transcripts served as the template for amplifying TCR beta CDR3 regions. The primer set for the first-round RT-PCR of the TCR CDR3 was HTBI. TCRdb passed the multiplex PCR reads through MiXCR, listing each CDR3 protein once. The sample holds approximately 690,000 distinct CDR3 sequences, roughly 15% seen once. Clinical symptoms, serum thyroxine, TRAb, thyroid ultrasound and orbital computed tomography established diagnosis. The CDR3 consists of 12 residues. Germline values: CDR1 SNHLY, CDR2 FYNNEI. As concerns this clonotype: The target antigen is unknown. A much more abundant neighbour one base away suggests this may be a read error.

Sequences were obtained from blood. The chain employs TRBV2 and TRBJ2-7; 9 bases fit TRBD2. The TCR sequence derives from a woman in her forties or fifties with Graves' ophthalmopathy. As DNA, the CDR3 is TGTACCAATAGCGGGAGCCTATACGAGCAGTACTTC. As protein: CTNSGSLYEQYF.